This T cell receptor (beta chain) was obtained from a study of CD8+ T cells in alopecia areata. The wider study: Those patients who were treated received oral tofacitinib, which was given at 5 to 10 mg twice daily for moderate-to-severe alopecia areata. Severity was scored as percentage of affected scalp area in treated patients.

RNA extraction was followed by reverse transcription into cDNA, which acted as the sequencing template. The table came from immunoSEQ multiplex PCR; TCRdb's copy has only in-frame clones and leaves some out. The top ten hold around 5.7% of the sample, which has more than 95,000 clones, over 60% seen once. Trimming cost V 5 bases and J 3 bases; bases outside gene matches: 4. The CDR3 has 13 residues. Germline-derived CDR1 and CDR2 are SGHDT and YYEEEE. Study-level points and caveats: Besides other cells, scalp samples also yield sequences of resident alphabeta T cells from normal skin.

Stated treatment: oral pan-JAK inhibitor, 5-10 mg twice daily. This clone was picked up one time. The target antigen is unknown. The TCR was taken from a human donor with alopecia areata. Sequencing was performed on CD4+ T cells sorted from blood, taken at week 4, from a patient treated with tofacitinib. V is TRBV5-6 and J is TRBJ1-1; TRBD1 aligns across 7 bases. CDR3 bases: TGTGCCAGCAGATACAGGGGTTACACTGAAGCTTTCTTT. Its protein is CASRYRGYTEAFF. The variable domain in full, with the rest retrieved from reference TRBV5-6 and TRBJ1-1, is DAGVTQSPTHLIKTRGQQVTLRCSPKSGHDTVSWYQQALGQGPQFIFQYYEEEERQRGNFPDRFSGHQFPNYSSELNVNALLLGDSALYLCASRYRGYTEAFFGQGTRLTVV.